The rows below give T cell receptor beta chains drawn from one sample of a study of preoperative IRX-2 immunotherapy in early breast cancer. Measured with immunoSEQ multiplex PCR; TCRdb has only the in-frame clones, and not every one. The repertoire includes around 25,000 clones, 85% to 95% of them detected once, and under 20% sits in the top ten. The specimen was tumor tissue, collected after IRX-2 immunotherapy. Source of these receptors: a human donor with breast cancer. The CDR3 runs from the conserved cysteine through the conserved F or W. The D gene is left open where the match is weak. Size values are once, few and many counts, or a class for expanded clones, and some rows have none.

cdr3_aa	cdr3_nt	d_call	clone_size	v_call	j_call
CASSEDVRFYSNQPQHF	TGTGCCAGCAGTGAAGACGTCAGATTCTATAGCAATCAGCCCCAGCATTTT	.	.	TRBV2	TRBJ1-5
CASSYIGKAYEQYF	TGTGCCAGCAGTTACATCGGGAAAGCCTACGAGCAGTACTTC	.	.	TRBV6-6	TRBJ2-7
CASKPQGGKPQHF	TGTGCCAGCAAACCCCAGGGTGGGAAGCCCCAGCATTTT	.	.	TRBV2	TRBJ1-5
CASAYTPYEQYF	TGTGCCAGCGCATATACTCCCTACGAGCAGTACTTC	.	.	TRBV6-5	TRBJ2-7
CASSFPVMSGNTIYF	TGTGCCAGCAGCTTTCCCGTAATGTCTGGAAACACCATATATTTT	.	once	TRBV12-1	TRBJ1-3
CASSKGTSGGPHNEQFF	TGTGCCAGCAGCAAGGGGACTAGCGGGGGGCCCCACAATGAGCAGTTCTTC	.	once	TRBV21-1	TRBJ2-1
CASSPPGLAGVYNEQFF	TGTGCCAGCAGCCCCCCCGGGCTAGCGGGAGTCTACAATGAGCAGTTCTTC	TRBD2	.	TRBV7-2	TRBJ2-1
CASSWEGMVNTEAFF	TGTGCCAGCAGTTGGGAGGGCATGGTTAACACTGAAGCTTTCTTT	.	.	TRBV28	TRBJ1-1
CASSEQFSGNTIYF	TGTGCCAGCAGTGAACAGTTCTCTGGAAACACCATATATTTT	.	.	TRBV2	TRBJ1-3
CASSYSMGHYNEQFF	TGTGCCAGCAGTTACTCCATGGGGCACTACAATGAGCAGTTCTTC	.	once	TRBV6-5	TRBJ2-1
CASSFPGPLTGELFF	TGTGCCAGCAGCTTTCCGGGACCGCTCACCGGGGAGCTGTTTTTT	.	.	TRBV5-6	TRBJ2-2
CASSSRTERNEKLFF	TGTGCCAGCTCATCTCGGACAGAACGTAATGAAAAACTGTTTTTT	.	.	TRBV18	TRBJ1-4
CASTRRDAGANVLTF	TGTGCCAGTACCCGCCGGGACGCTGGGGCCAACGTCCTGACTTTC	.	.	TRBV14	TRBJ2-6
CARFFAGHPWYGYTF	TGTGCCCGCTTCTTCGCGGGACACCCCTGGTATGGCTACACCTTC	.	.	TRBV7-3	TRBJ1-2
CASSLRGRVLDTEAFF	TGTGCCAGCAGCTTGAGGGGGCGAGTTTTGGACACTGAAGCTTTCTTT	TRBD1	.	TRBV7-2	TRBJ1-1
CASSPFRAENTGELFF	TGTGCCAGCTCACCATTTCGGGCGGAGAACACCGGGGAGCTGTTTTTT	.	.	TRBV18	TRBJ2-2
CASSQDRIDQPQHF	TGTGCCAGCAGCCAAGACAGAATCGATCAGCCCCAGCATTTT	.	.	TRBV4-2	TRBJ1-5
CASSMTGGSYEQYF	TGTGCCAGTAGTATGACAGGGGGCTCCTACGAGCAGTACTTC	TRBD1	.	TRBV19	TRBJ2-7
CASSLLGITYEQYF	TGTGCCAGCAGCCTCCTCGGGATAACCTACGAGCAGTACTTC	.	.	TRBV11-2	TRBJ2-7
CATGDRTSVTQYF	TGTGCCACCGGGGACAGGACGAGCGTGACCCAGTACTTC	TRBD1	.	TRBV6-1	TRBJ2-5
CASSVFLANNEQFF	TGTGCCAGCTCCGTTTTTCTAGCGAACAATGAGCAGTTCTTC	.	.	TRBV6-8	TRBJ2-1
CASSLEWGNYGYTF	TGTGCCAGCAGCTTGGAGTGGGGTAACTATGGCTACACCTTC	.	.	TRBV5-4	TRBJ1-2
CASSQSSYNEQFF	TGTGCCAGCAGCCAAAGCTCCTACAATGAGCAGTTCTTC	.	.	TRBV11-3	TRBJ2-1
CASSPDRGGQPQHF	TGTGCCAGCAGCCCGGACAGGGGAGGTCAGCCCCAGCATTTT	TRBD1	.	TRBV11-2	TRBJ1-5
CASSPYRANQPQHF	TGTGCCAGCAGTCCATACAGGGCGAATCAGCCCCAGCATTTT	.	.	TRBV27	TRBJ1-5